These 10 T cell receptor beta chains came from one sample sequenced in a study of lymphopenia after photon versus proton radiotherapy. Profiling relied on immunoSEQ multiplex PCR, and the TCRdb table lists in-frame clones only, not all of them. The table lists 10,000 to 15,000 clones, around 90% of them singletons, with around 3.3% in the top ten. The sequenced sample was peripheral blood, obtained from a patient treated with photon-based radiotherapy. These receptors all come from a man in his 60s with pancreatic cancer.

The chain links TRBV7-3 to TRBJ2-3; 12 bases agree with TRBD1. Germline trimming cut 5 bases from V and 4 bases from J; bases unmatched to any gene: 4. The length of the CDR3 is 15 residues. From germline, CDR1 is SGHTA and CDR2 FQGTGA. CDR3 protein: CASSVGTGGADTQYF. The CDR3 bases are TGTGCCAGCAGCGTCGGGACAGGGGGCGCAGATACGCAGTATTTT.

The chain joins TRBV27 to TRBJ1-2; D unclear. The CDR3 length is 15 residues. V was cut by 0 bases and J by 1 base, with 9 bases left in between. Germline V gene sequence: CDR1 MNHEY, CDR2 SMNVEV (reference sequence). This CDR3 is CASSLSINSNYGYTF. The CDR3 nucleotides are TGTGCCAGCAGTTTATCGATAAACAGTAACTATGGCTACACCTTC.

The genes are TRBV6-4 and TRBJ2-3; the match to TRBD1 covers 8 bases. Germline V lookup: CDR1 MRHNA, CDR2 SNTAGT. CDR3 length: 17 amino acids. V lost 5 bases to trimming and J lost 0 bases; unmatched junction nucleotides: 10. The chain's CDR3 is CASSPRTGTTSTDTQYF. Written as DNA, the CDR3 is TGTGCCAGCAGTCCCCGGACAGGGACGACTAGCACAGATACGCAGTATTTT.

The chain combines TRBV11-2 with TRBJ1-2; 8 bases line up with TRBD1. The trim removed 2 bases at V and 5 bases at J, leaving 7 bases unmatched. The germline V gene has CDR1 SGHAT and CDR2 FQNNGV. The CDR3 sequence is 15 residues long. The CDR3 DNA sequence: TGTGCCAGCAGCTTATCCGACAGGGGCAGATATGGCTACACCTTC. It is translated as CASSLSDRGRYGYTF. Together with reference TRBV11-2 and TRBJ1-2, the CDR3 gives the full variable domain: EAGVAQSPRYKIIEKRQSVAFWCNPISGHATLYWYQQILGQGPKLLIQFQNNGVVDDSQLPKDRFSAERLKGVDSTLKIQPAKLEDSAVYLCASSLSDRGRYGYTFGSGTRLTVV.

V and J are TRBV2 and TRBJ1-5, with 11 bases aligning to TRBD1. Trimming removed 4 bases from V and 5 bases from J; junction bases left unmatched: 1. This CDR3 contains 14 residues. Looked up from germline, CDR1 is SNHLY and CDR2 is FYNNEI. CDR3 residues: CASSGDRGYQPQHF. The CDR3 bases are TGTGCCAGCAGTGGGGACAGGGGGTATCAGCCCCAGCATTTT.

The sample holds one count of this clone. The chain carries TRBV18 and TRBJ2-7; D gene uncertain. The germline V gene encodes CDR1 KGHSH and CDR2 LQKENI. The V end lost 2 bases, the J end lost 0 bases, and 11 bases lay between the germline ends. The CDR3 runs 15 residues. The CDR3 region is CASSPRASYSYEQYF. DNA for the CDR3: TGTGCCAGCTCACCAAGGGCCTCTTACTCCTACGAGCAGTACTTC.

The chain employs TRBV27 and TRBJ2-7; no clear D gene. CDR1 is MNHEY, CDR2 SMNVEV, per germline (reference sequence). CDR3 size: 13 residues. The germline V and J ends were trimmed by 6 bases and 6 bases, with 15 bases remaining between them. The CDR3 DNA is TGTGCCAGCAGCAAATTTGGGTTTTTCGAGCAGTACTTC. Residues: CASSKFGFFEQYF.

The chain links TRBV5-1 to TRBJ2-5; TRBD2 might be the D (5 bases). CDR3 length equals 14 residues. Germline CDR1 is SGHRS and CDR2 is YFSETQ. Trimming shortened V by 0 bases and J by 5 bases, and 11 bases separated the two germline ends. CDR3 loop: CASSLAGKSETQYF. CDR3 bases: TGCGCCAGCAGCTTGGCCGGGAAGAGCGAGACCCAGTACTTC.

The chain is built from TRBV4-1 and TRBJ1-2; 7 bases match TRBD1. With V trimmed by 4 bases and J by 6 bases, 5 bases remained unmatched. Germline CDR1 is MGHRA and CDR2 is YSYEKL. The CDR3 runs 13 residues. The CDR3 is CASSPDRNNGYTF. The CDR3 DNA is TGCGCCAGCAGCCCGGACAGGAATAATGGCTACACCTTC.

The CDR3 loop reads CASSNEFGTEAFF. Written as DNA, the CDR3 is TGTGCTAGTAGCAACGAGTTTGGCACTGAAGCTTTCTTT. The V and J genes are TRBV12-5 and TRBJ1-1; D gene uncertain. Trimming removed 8 bases at V and 4 bases at J, with 14 bases between. The CDR3 consists of 13 residues. Germline V gene lookup returns CDR1 LGHNT and CDR2 FRNRAP.